The 9 T cell receptor beta chains presented below share a single source sample, sequenced in a study of blood T cell repertoires in COVID-19. The table came from immunoSEQ multiplex PCR; TCRdb's copy has only in-frame clones and leaves some out. In the table there are 150,000 or so clones, about four fifths of which are singletons. Sequenced input: PBMCs or T cells enriched from blood (not recorded which). The receptors were sampled from a man aged 50 to 59 who had recovered from COVID-19.

The chain employs TRBV4-1 and TRBJ2-7; D is perhaps TRBD2 (6 bases). Trimming took off 1 base at V and 4 bases at J, with 14 bases between the two ends. The CDR3 is made up of 15 amino acids. CDR1 and CDR2 (germline): MGHRA, YSYEKL. This CDR3 reads CASSQVSGDPYEQYF. CDR3 DNA: TGCGCCAGCAGCCAAGTCTCGGGGGACCCTTACGAGCAGTACTTC.

This chain uses TRBV7-8 with TRBJ1-5; 7 nucleotides agree with TRBD1. This CDR3 is built from 14 residues. CDR1 and CDR2 from the germline V gene are SGHVS and FQNEAQ. The J segment lost 4 bases and the V segment lost 5 bases, leaving 5 bases of the junction unmatched. CDR3 amino acids: CASSLGTANQPQHF. In DNA form, the CDR3 reads TGTGCCAGCAGCCTCGGGACAGCGAATCAGCCCCAGCATTTT.

The J gene is TRBJ2-3, the V gene TRBV24-1; 10 bases line up with TRBD2. The CDR3 has 21 residues. Germline V gives CDR1 KGHDR, CDR2 SFDVKD. Losses at the gene ends were 3 bases for V and 3 bases for J; bases not matched to a gene: 20. The CDR3 DNA sequence: TGTGCCACCAGTGATACCCTACCCGGAAGAGCGGGGGGGCGGGTAACAGATACGCAGTATTTT. Translated, it gives CATSDTLPGRAGGRVTDTQYF.

The V and J genes are TRBV9 and TRBJ1-2, with 10 bases identical to TRBD1. The CDR3 contains 15 residues. Losses at the gene ends were 4 bases for V and 7 bases for J; bases not matched to a gene: 10. Germline-derived CDR1 and CDR2 are SGDLS and YYNGEE. The CDR3 here is CASSNRDRGLGGYTF. The CDR3 DNA follows: TGTGCCAGCAGCAACCGGGACAGGGGACTCGGTGGCTACACCTTC. Variable domain in full (rest from reference TRBV9 and TRBJ1-2): DSGVTQTPKHLITATGQRVTLRCSPRSGDLSVYWYQQSLDQGLQFLIQYYNGEERAKGNILERFSAQQFPDLHSELNLSSLELGDSALYFCASSNRDRGLGGYTFGSGTRLTVV.

This clone showed up just once. The V gene is TRBV21-1, the J gene TRBJ1-2; TRBD1 is the table's D call, not checked against the DNA. TRBV21-1 is termed a pseudogene. The CDR3 is 14 residues long. The CDR3 loop reads CASSKDRDNYGYTF. DNA for the CDR3: TGTGCCAGCAGCAAAGACAGGGATAACTATGGCTACACCTTC.

This chain joins TRBV4-3 and TRBJ2-7, with no clear D. V was clipped by 0 bases and J by 1 base, with 10 bases between them. CDR1 is LGHNA, CDR2 YSLEER, per germline. This CDR3 comprises 15 residues. CDR3 coding DNA: TGCGCCAGCAGCCAAGACTCTTCTTCTTCCTACGAGCAGTACTTC. Its translation is CASSQDSSSSYEQYF.

The V gene is TRBV6-5, the J gene TRBJ1-1; no definite D call. V was trimmed by 6 bases and J by 5 bases, leaving 7 bases between them. The CDR3 totals 11 residues. Germline-derived CDR1 and CDR2 are MNHEY and SVGAGI. CDR3: CASSTRTEAFF. The CDR3, as DNA: TGTGCCAGCAGCACTAGGACTGAAGCTTTCTTT.

The chain links TRBV3-1 (or the pseudogene TRBV3-2) to TRBJ1-5; D is uncertain. Germline CDR1 and CDR2: LGHDT and YNNKEL (reference sequence). The CDR3 has 15 residues. Deletions cut 4 bases from V and 4 bases from J, with 14 bases between. The CDR3, as DNA: TGTGCCAGCAGCCCGGCGACGGGAAATAATCAGCCCCAGCATTTT. It encodes CASSPATGNNQPQHF.

The chain recombines TRBV19 with TRBJ1-2; TRBD1 is a possible D gene (5 bases). Germline-derived CDR1 and CDR2 are LNHDA and SQIVND (reference sequence). There are 14 residues in the CDR3. With 3 bases removed from V and 2 bases from J, the gap between germline ends came to 10 bases. The CDR3 spells CASSIKGQNYGYTF. CDR3 sequence (DNA): TGTGCCAGTAGTATTAAGGGGCAGAACTATGGCTACACCTTC. Drawing the rest from reference TRBV19 and TRBJ1-2, the complete variable domain is DGGITQSPKYLFRKEGQNVTLSCEQNLNHDAMYWYRQDPGQGLRLIYYSQIVNDFQKGDIAEGYSVSREKKESFPLTVTSAQKNPTAFYLCASSIKGQNYGYTFGSGTRLTVV.